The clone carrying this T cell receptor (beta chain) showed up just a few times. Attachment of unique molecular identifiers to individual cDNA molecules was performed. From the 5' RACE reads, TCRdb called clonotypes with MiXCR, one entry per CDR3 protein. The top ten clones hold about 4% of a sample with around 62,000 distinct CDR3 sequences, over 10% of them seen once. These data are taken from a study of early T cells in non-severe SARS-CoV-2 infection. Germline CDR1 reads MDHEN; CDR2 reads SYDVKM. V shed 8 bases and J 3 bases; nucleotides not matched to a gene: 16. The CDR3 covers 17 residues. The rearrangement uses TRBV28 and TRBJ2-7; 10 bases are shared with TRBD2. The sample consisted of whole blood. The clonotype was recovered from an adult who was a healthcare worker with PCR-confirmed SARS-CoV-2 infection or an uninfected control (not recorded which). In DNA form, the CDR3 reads TGTGCCAGCCTGAGTTCGATTGGTGCTAGCGGGAGCTACGAGCAGTACTTC. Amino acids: CASLSSIGASGSYEQYF.